This is a list of T cell receptor beta chains from one sample in a study of T cell responses to AZD1222 COVID-19 vaccine. The protocol was immunoSEQ multiplex PCR, while the TCRdb copy is restricted to in-frame clones and leaves out a portion. The sample includes 130,000 to 150,000 clones, approximately 89% seen only once; the top ten take 1.5% to 2%. The specimen comprised peripheral blood, sampled 28 days after the second AZD1222 dose. The receptor source for this set is an adult who received the AZD1222 COVID-19 vaccine. Each CDR3 is given with its conserved first and last residue. Each record gives: CDR3 protein, clone size, CDR3 length, V gene. A clone size is listed for some rows: how often the clone was seen (once, few, many), or a class if it is expanded.

cdr3_aa: CASSPVRTGRISPLHF; clone_size: once; cdr3_length: 16; v_call: TRBV4-1
cdr3_aa: CASSDGQAVYQSTDTQYF; clone_size: few; cdr3_length: 18; v_call: TRBV5-6
cdr3_aa: CASSFRTGRGYTF; clone_size: NA; cdr3_length: 13; v_call: TRBV6-5
cdr3_aa: CASSWIALGTDTQYF; clone_size: NA; cdr3_length: 15; v_call: TRBV28
cdr3_aa: CASSEAQGAGGYTF; clone_size: once; cdr3_length: 14; v_call: TRBV7-3
cdr3_aa: CASSSVAANYGYTF; clone_size: NA; cdr3_length: 14; v_call: TRBV18
cdr3_aa: CASSPGTATEAFF; clone_size: NA; cdr3_length: 13; v_call: TRBV13
cdr3_aa: CASSLRGGDNSPLHF; clone_size: NA; cdr3_length: 15; v_call: TRBV5-5
cdr3_aa: CASSFLSEQFF; clone_size: NA; cdr3_length: 11; v_call: TRBV27
cdr3_aa: CASSSTGNSYEQYF; clone_size: NA; cdr3_length: 14; v_call: TRBV6-6
cdr3_aa: CASSPGTHYEQYF; clone_size: once; cdr3_length: 13; v_call: TRBV5-5
cdr3_aa: CASSEGLMNTEAFF; clone_size: NA; cdr3_length: 14; v_call: TRBV25-1
cdr3_aa: CASLTSGYTGELFF; clone_size: NA; cdr3_length: 14; v_call: TRBV10-2
cdr3_aa: CASSLGFSYEQYF; clone_size: NA; cdr3_length: 13; v_call: TRBV28
cdr3_aa: CASSPPEGSSLQYF; clone_size: NA; cdr3_length: 14; v_call: TRBV18
cdr3_aa: CASSQQLAKNIQYF; clone_size: NA; cdr3_length: 14; v_call: TRBV2
cdr3_aa: CASSLSTGNSYEQYF; clone_size: NA; cdr3_length: 15; v_call: TRBV7-3
cdr3_aa: CASSQGRGDGYTF; clone_size: NA; cdr3_length: 13; v_call: TRBV4-3
cdr3_aa: CASSFLSLRGGEGYTF; clone_size: NA; cdr3_length: 16; v_call: TRBV28
cdr3_aa: CASSQAGTGVSEQYF; clone_size: few; cdr3_length: 15; v_call: TRBV4-1
cdr3_aa: CASSPWTGKETQYF; clone_size: NA; cdr3_length: 14; v_call: TRBV3-1/TRBV3-2
cdr3_aa: CASSLYSYEQYF; clone_size: few; cdr3_length: 12; v_call: TRBV5-6
cdr3_aa: CASSPDLTGTDTQYF; clone_size: NA; cdr3_length: 15; v_call: TRBV4-3
cdr3_aa: CASSQDQKGMLTEAFF; clone_size: NA; cdr3_length: 16; v_call: TRBV4-3
cdr3_aa: CASSLDGTGYRTQYF; clone_size: NA; cdr3_length: 15; v_call: TRBV11-3
cdr3_aa: CSVEDLPGSSNTEAFF; clone_size: NA; cdr3_length: 16; v_call: TRBV29-1
cdr3_aa: CASSFQMASDTQYF; clone_size: NA; cdr3_length: 14; v_call: TRBV11-2
cdr3_aa: CASRRGGGTAEAFF; clone_size: few; cdr3_length: 14; v_call: TRBV28
cdr3_aa: CASSEYPGAMTEAFF; clone_size: once; cdr3_length: 15; v_call: TRBV6-1
cdr3_aa: CASSQDRVTQYF; clone_size: NA; cdr3_length: 12; v_call: TRBV4-1
cdr3_aa: CASSPQTGGGYTF; clone_size: NA; cdr3_length: 13; v_call: TRBV11-3
cdr3_aa: CASSPRAVNTGELFF; clone_size: NA; cdr3_length: 15; v_call: TRBV3-1/TRBV3-2
cdr3_aa: CASSYSVRELHQPQHF; clone_size: NA; cdr3_length: 16; v_call: TRBV6-2/TRBV6-3
cdr3_aa: CASSYETYLTNYGYTF; clone_size: NA; cdr3_length: 16; v_call: TRBV6-6
cdr3_aa: CASSLVSFTGDTQYF; clone_size: NA; cdr3_length: 15; v_call: TRBV28
cdr3_aa: CSVADRPNTEAFF; clone_size: NA; cdr3_length: 13; v_call: TRBV29-1
cdr3_aa: CASSLDRVGIQYF; clone_size: few; cdr3_length: 13; v_call: TRBV7-9
cdr3_aa: CAISESQEGWDYGYTF; clone_size: NA; cdr3_length: 16; v_call: TRBV10-3
cdr3_aa: CASRVDLNSGNTIYF; clone_size: NA; cdr3_length: 15; v_call: TRBV6-5
cdr3_aa: CASSLRGNTEAFF; clone_size: NA; cdr3_length: 13; v_call: TRBV12-3/TRBV12-4
cdr3_aa: CASSQSREYSDTQYF; clone_size: once; cdr3_length: 15; v_call: TRBV4-2
cdr3_aa: CATSEGPAAGNTIYF; clone_size: NA; cdr3_length: 15; v_call: TRBV24-1
cdr3_aa: CASALLPGQAPSDF; clone_size: NA; cdr3_length: 14; v_call: TRBV12-5
cdr3_aa: CASSTGTSALGGETQYF; clone_size: NA; cdr3_length: 17; v_call: TRBV5-8
cdr3_aa: CASSPAGFQGGQPQHF; clone_size: NA; cdr3_length: 16; v_call: TRBV18
cdr3_aa: CASSLSATGGLGQYF; clone_size: few; cdr3_length: 15; v_call: TRBV27
cdr3_aa: CASSLVGQGSTNQPQHF; clone_size: NA; cdr3_length: 17; v_call: TRBV7-8
cdr3_aa: CASTTDAGRTEAFF; clone_size: NA; cdr3_length: 14; v_call: TRBV7-9
cdr3_aa: CASGLEWGSEQFF; clone_size: few; cdr3_length: 13; v_call: TRBV12-5
cdr3_aa: CAIEGGTHYEQYF; clone_size: NA; cdr3_length: 13; v_call: TRBV28
cdr3_aa: CAWSSLTLYYNEQFF; clone_size: NA; cdr3_length: 15; v_call: TRBV30
cdr3_aa: CASSLRQAQYF; clone_size: NA; cdr3_length: 11; v_call: TRBV5-8
cdr3_aa: CAIRDETGVDYGYTF; clone_size: NA; cdr3_length: 15; v_call: TRBV10-3